The following is a T cell receptor (beta chain) sequence with its context. Sequenced by immunoSEQ multiplex PCR; TCRdb stores in-frame clones only, minus some. The sample lists approximately 28,000 clones, roughly 94% seen once, with 4.5% to 5.5% in the top ten. This sample was taken from a study of T cell changes during pregnancy in multiple sclerosis. The V gene's germline CDR1 is SGHVS and CDR2 FQNEAQ. The CDR3 has 13 residues. V was trimmed by 2 bases and J by 7 bases, leaving 11 bases between them. The sample in question was peripheral blood, obtained in the first trimester of pregnancy. This receptor was identified in a female donor in good health, enrolled as a control in a pregnancy study. The chain joins TRBV7-8 to TRBJ1-2, with D uncertain. In DNA form, the CDR3 reads TGTGCCAGCAGCTTACCTCCAGAGGGTGGCTACACCTTC. It encodes CASSLPPEGGYTF.